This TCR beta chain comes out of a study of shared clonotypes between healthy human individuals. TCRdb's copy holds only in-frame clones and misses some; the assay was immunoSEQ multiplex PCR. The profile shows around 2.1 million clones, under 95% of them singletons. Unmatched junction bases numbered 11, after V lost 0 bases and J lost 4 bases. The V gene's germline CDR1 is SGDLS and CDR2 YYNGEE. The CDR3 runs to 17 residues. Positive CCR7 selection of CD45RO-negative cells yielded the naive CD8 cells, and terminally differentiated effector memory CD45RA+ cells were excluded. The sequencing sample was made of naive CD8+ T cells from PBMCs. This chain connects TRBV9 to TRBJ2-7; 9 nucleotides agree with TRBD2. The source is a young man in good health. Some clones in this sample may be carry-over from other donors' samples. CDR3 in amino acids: CASSVADRAGGRYEQYF. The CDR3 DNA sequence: TGTGCCAGCAGCGTAGCCGACCGAGCGGGAGGTCGGTACGAGCAGTACTTC.